The 10 T cell receptor beta chains below all came from one sample that was sequenced in a study of a mutant IDH1 vaccine in newly diagnosed glioma. Their antigen targets remain unknown. Time point in this sample: week 11, during vaccination. Doses comprised 300 ug of mutant IDH1 20-mer peptide each, plus topical imiquimod. Measured with immunoSEQ multiplex PCR; TCRdb has only the in-frame clones, and not every one. This table has 110,000 or so clones, about nine tenths appearing once. The source was PBMCs, collected from a glioma patient whose treatment included an IDH1 peptide vaccine. The receptors stem from a woman between 50 and 59 years old with glioma.

Many counts were recorded for this clone. The chain is built from TRBV4-1 and TRBJ2-5; no definite D call. V dropped 0 bases and J dropped 2 bases, with 4 bases sitting between them. The CDR3 contains 13 residues. The germline gives CDR1 MGHRA, CDR2 YSYEKL. The CDR3 bases are TGCGCCAGCAGCCAAGAGGGTCAAGAGACCCAGTACTTC. Translating it yields CASSQEGQETQYF.

This rearrangement joins TRBV10-2 to TRBJ2-7; tentative D call: TRBD2 (8 bases). V lost 10 bases and J lost 1, with 20 bases in between. The germline V gene has CDR1 WSHSY and CDR2 SAAADI. There are 15 residues in the CDR3. The CDR3 sequence is CATTGGDSGSYEQYF. The CDR3 bases are TGCGCCACTACGGGAGGGGACAGTGGATCCTACGAGCAGTACTTC.

This clone was counted only a few times. The chain carries TRBV9 and TRBJ1-1; D is undetermined. V shed 1 base and J shed 1 base, with 5 bases lying between them. The V gene's germline CDR1 is SGDLS and CDR2 YYNGEE. This CDR3 has 13 residues. CDR3 nucleotide sequence: TGTGCCAGCAGCGTAAGGTGGAACACTGAAGCTTTCTTT. It yields the protein CASSVRWNTEAFF. Full variable domain (rest looked up from reference TRBV9 and TRBJ1-1): DSGVTQTPKHLITATGQRVTLRCSPRSGDLSVYWYQQSLDQGLQFLIQYYNGEERAKGNILERFSAQQFPDLHSELNLSSLELGDSALYFCASSVRWNTEAFFGQGTRLTVV.

Regarding this clone: Other DNA sequences from this sample encode an identical CDR3 as well. The genes are TRBV7-8 and TRBJ1-5; no reliable D call. The CDR3 totals 15 residues. Trimming left V 1 base short and J 4 bases short, with 11 bases between. Germline V lookup: CDR1 SGHVS, CDR2 FQNEAQ. The CDR3 loop is CASSLGGLWNQPQHF. The CDR3 DNA follows: TGTGCCAGCAGCTTAGGGGGATTGTGGAATCAGCCCCAGCATTTT.

The chain recombines TRBV11-2 with TRBJ1-4, with 7 bases lining up with TRBD1. Germline V gives CDR1 SGHAT, CDR2 FQNNGV. The CDR3 is 13 amino acids. Trimming at V came to 4 bases and at J to 5 bases, leaving 1 base not matched to a gene. In DNA form, the CDR3 reads TGTGCCAGCAGCTACAGGGGAAATGAAAAACTGTTTTTT. Encoded protein: CASSYRGNEKLFF.

The CDR3 region has the DNA TGTGCCAGCAGTCCACAGGGAGGATCGGGTCAGCCCCAGCATTTT. It encodes CASSPQGGSGQPQHF. V usage is TRBV6-4 and J usage is TRBJ1-5; a weak D match, TRBD1 (6 bases). The V end was cut by 5 bases, the J end by 6 bases, with 17 bases between. Germline V gene data show CDR1 as MRHNA and CDR2 as SNTAGT. The CDR3 runs to 15 residues.

The chain uses TRBV7-9 and TRBJ1-4; TRBD1 might be the D (5 bases). Trimming removed 1 base from V and 7 bases from J, with 19 bases in between. Germline-derived CDR1 and CDR2 are SEHNR and FQNEAQ (reference sequence). The CDR3 covers 17 residues. CDR3 residues: CASSLGLGIGESEKLFF. The CDR3 DNA sequence: TGTGCCAGCAGCTTAGGCCTTGGGATAGGGGAATCTGAAAAACTGTTTTTT.

CDR3 residues: CASSLDFWGTEAFF. Here the CDR3 DNA reads TGTGCCAGCAGCCTTGATTTCTGGGGCACTGAAGCTTTCTTT. This rearrangement joins TRBV7-2 to TRBJ1-1; no clear D gene. The CDR3 runs to 14 residues. V was clipped by 5 bases and J by 4 bases, with 14 bases between them. Per the germline V gene, CDR1 is SGHTA and CDR2 is FQGNSA.

V and J are TRBV9 and TRBJ2-1, with TRBD2 as a possible D gene (5 bases). The CDR3 spans 14 residues. Germline CDR1 reads SGDLS; CDR2 reads YYNGEE. V lost 2 bases, J lost 8 bases, and 14 bases lay in between. This CDR3 reads CASSVGAAIDEQFF. CDR3 DNA sequence: TGTGCCAGCAGCGTTGGAGCGGCTATCGATGAGCAGTTCTTC.

The rearrangement uses TRBV6-5 and TRBJ2-3, with TRBD2 matching over 8 bases. Germline V gene data show CDR1 as MNHEY and CDR2 as SVGAGI. There are 14 residues in the CDR3. V trimming: 4 bases; J trimming: 4 bases; junction bases outside the gene matches: 4. Here the CDR3 DNA reads TGTGCCAGCAGTTTGCGGGGGGATTCAGATACGCAGTATTTT. Translating it yields CASSLRGDSDTQYF.